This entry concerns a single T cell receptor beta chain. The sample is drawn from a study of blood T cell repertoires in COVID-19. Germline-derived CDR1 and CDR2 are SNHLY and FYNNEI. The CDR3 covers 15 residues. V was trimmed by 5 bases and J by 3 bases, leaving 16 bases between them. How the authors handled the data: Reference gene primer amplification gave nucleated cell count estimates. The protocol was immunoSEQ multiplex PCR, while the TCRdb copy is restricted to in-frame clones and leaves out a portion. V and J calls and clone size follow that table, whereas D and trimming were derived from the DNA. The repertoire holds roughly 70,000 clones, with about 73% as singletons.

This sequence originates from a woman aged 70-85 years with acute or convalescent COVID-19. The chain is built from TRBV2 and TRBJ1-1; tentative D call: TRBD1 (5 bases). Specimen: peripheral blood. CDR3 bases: TGTGCCAGCAGTTTTGGGGGGAGAAAGGACACTGAAGCTTTCTTT. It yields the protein CASSFGGRKDTEAFF. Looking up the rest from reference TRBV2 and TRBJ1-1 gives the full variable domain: EPEVTQTPSHQVTQMGQEVILRCVPISNHLYFYWYRQILGQKVEFLVSFYNNEISEKSEIFDDQFSVERPDGSNFTLKIRSTKLEDSAMYFCASSFGGRKDTEAFFGQGTRLTVV.